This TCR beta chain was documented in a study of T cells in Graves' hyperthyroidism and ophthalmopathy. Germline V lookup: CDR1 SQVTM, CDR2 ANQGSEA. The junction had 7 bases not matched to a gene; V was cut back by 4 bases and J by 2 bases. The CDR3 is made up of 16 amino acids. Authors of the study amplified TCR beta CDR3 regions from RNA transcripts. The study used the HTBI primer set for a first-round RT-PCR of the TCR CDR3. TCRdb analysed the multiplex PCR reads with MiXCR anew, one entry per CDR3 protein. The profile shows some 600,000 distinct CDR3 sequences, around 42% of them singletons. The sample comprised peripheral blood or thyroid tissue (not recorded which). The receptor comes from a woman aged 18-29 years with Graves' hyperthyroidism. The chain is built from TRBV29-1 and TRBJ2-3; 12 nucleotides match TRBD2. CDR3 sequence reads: CSVARLAGANTDTQYF. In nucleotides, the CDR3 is TGCAGCGTTGCAAGACTAGCGGGGGCAAACACAGATACGCAGTATTTT.